The present T cell receptor (beta chain) was sequenced within a study of cytomegalovirus exposure and HLA in healthy donors (dated by TCRdb to 2016 to 2017). As for the study more broadly: According to an earlier analysis of 587 of the donors, some 180 million T cells yielded 90 million to 140 million unique TCR beta sequences and 276 Gb of sequence data. Along with the roughly 700-subject first cohort, a separate validation cohort of over 90 different subjects was used. A later analysis re-examined previously published TCR beta repertoires from hundreds of donors and added high-resolution HLA genotyping to investigate patterns of TCR occurrence. Roughly five DR-DQ haplotypes were handled as single units for association and clustering, since linkage in the cohort was strong. On average, around 200,000 unique TCR beta nucleotide sequences were sequenced per donor among 350 to 400 genotyped donors of the cohort, with roughly 18% of those sequences being non-productive. HLA typing covered class I and class II loci at four-digit resolution. Every discovery cohort repertoire had been produced on one sequencing platform. To decide whether each TCR beta V gene segment behaved as functional or pseudogenic, an earlier analysis of approximately 620 of the donors relied on high-throughput TCR beta sequencing. Of the roughly 400 genotyped donors, approximately 83% fell in the genetic ancestry cluster associated with self-reported Caucasian donors. Rather than using new phenotypic data, the later analysis identified candidate immune exposures from TCR beta sequences and from how often those sequences occurred across donors. Typing coverage differed by locus: A, B, C, DRB1 and DQB1 were typed in roughly 620-640 donors, DQA1 in 500 to 550, DPA1 in 600 to 610, and DPB1 in 450 to 490. A later genetic analysis took genome-wide SNP genotypes for about three fifths of the 666 donors and used that subset as a discovery cohort. Donor age, sex, ethnicity and CMV serostatus were compiled alongside the repertoire data. To predict cytomegalovirus infection status, the study brought together high-throughput TCR immunosequencing, statistical association of individual TCRs with disease status, and machine learning. The study aimed to test whether cataloging public T cell receptors could reveal signatures of past pathogen exposure. Approximately 310 gigabases of sequencing data and around 87 million unique TCR sequences were included in an early release covering about 700 HLA-typed donors. The study profiled the T cell repertoires of around 700 subjects by immunosequencing and related them to cytomegalovirus serostatus.

The cohort comprised 710 or so healthy bone marrow donors. At the time of sampling, every cohort member was nominally healthy, though immune exposures that went unrecorded were likely present. The donor tested CMV seropositive, placing the donor among the roughly 270 seropositive members of the cohort. A peripheral blood sample was provided by each donor, and peripheral blood mononuclear cells were used for TCR beta sequencing. The Qiagen DNeasy Blood Extraction Kit was used to extract genomic DNA from the blood cell samples. The CDR3, cysteine through phenylalanine, is 11 amino acids long. Of all the DNA, just the CDR3 is kept, 33 bases in frame from base 1. V and J lose 4 bases and 3 bases, and a span of 4 bases separates them. The germline V gene yields SGHAT for CDR1 and FQNNGV for CDR2. To prepare the library, the immunoSEQ multiplex PCR assay was applied. The multiplex PCR relied on a mix of 60 forward primers for TCR Vbeta segments and 13 reverse primers for TCR Jbeta segments. The CDR3 region of rearranged TCR beta genes was amplified from genomic DNA by a multiplex PCR assay. The amplified TCR beta libraries were sequenced on the Illumina HiSeq System as 87-base-pair reads. For the original study's pipeline: A later analysis counted 75 million to 100 million unique TCR beta chains across the 550 to 750 repertoires, and some 12 million of these chains were shared by at least two donors. To remove PCR and sequencing errors, raw reads were error-corrected and collapsed into unique sequences using a nearest-neighbor algorithm that merged closely related sequences. Alignment of CDR3 sequences to IMGT reference sequences was used to assign V, D and J gene segments. For a sequence to be retained, at least a six-nucleotide match to both a V gene segment and a J gene segment was required. A rearrangement was called productive if the CDR3 had no stop codons and remained in frame with V and J, and every other rearrangement was called non-productive. Following IMGT convention, CDR3 was defined as the stretch from the second conserved V-encoded cysteine up to the conserved J-encoded phenylalanine. The earlier analysis of 450 to 750 of the donors excluded any sequence lacking an unambiguous match to a single V gene segment. An earlier analysis of 500 to 600 of the donors classified V segments as functional when productive rearrangements were above 56.7% and as segregating when the standard deviation between donors was above 5%. To diagnose cytomegalovirus status from the catalog of TCR beta chain sequences, a statistical classification framework was built. A later analysis assigned V and J genes by comparing TCR nucleotide sequences with IMGT/GENE-DB human TR gene sequences. In a later analysis, CDR3 sequences and most-parsimonious VDJ recombination scenarios were assigned using the TCRdist pipeline. In a later analysis, each TCR beta chain was defined by its CDR3 amino acid sequence together with its V-gene family, and reads lacking a unique V-gene family were excluded. In a later analysis, fewer than 650 highly shared, low-generation-probability nucleotide sequences were removed to address suspected cross-contamination and a sequencing artifact. A later analysis calculated a clonal expansion index for each public chain from normalized within-repertoire ranks of inferred template counts. Generation probabilities in a later analysis came from a VDJ recombination model fitted to out-of-frame rearrangements, and those results were checked against IGoR. A later analysis scored TCR-TCR, TCR-HLA and TCR-CMV co-occurrence with hypergeometric tests, applying a repertoire-size bias correction to TCR pairs. To estimate false discovery rates, a later analysis permuted the HLA or CMV assignments 20 times. A later analysis grouped co-occurring TCRs with DBSCAN, adding TCRdist sequence similarity when clustering within HLA-allele-positive subsets. For co-occurrence clustering, repertoires with fewer than 30,000 or more than 120,000 public chains were excluded, along with 5 or 6 repertoires with anomalous nucleotide sharing. TCRdb took this table from immuneACCESS and kept in-frame rearrangements with V and J called. Such tables lack part of the clones; where checked against another copy, unresolved V genes explain under half of the gap, and the rest is unexplained. V, J and clone size are those of that table, while D and trimming were read from the DNA. The sample's records list tens of thousands of clones. The top ten clones comprise under 10% of the sample.

To note about this clone: It has no known antigen specificity.

What the authors observed across the whole study: Correlated functional status among segregating V segments might be attributable to linkage disequilibrium, but an unknown experimental factor could not be ruled out. A later analysis associated 15,000 to 20,000 TCR beta sequences with specific HLA alleles at a false discovery rate of 0.05. The only immune exposure information available for the cohort was CMV serostatus. Some IMGT-functional V segments, including TRBV6-2 and TRBV6-3, could not be distinguished by the 87-base-pair reads and were therefore excluded. A later genetic analysis associated a missense DCLRE1C variant with V-gene and J-gene trimming of TCR beta chains, and an independent cohort replicated the association. Sequencing depth was assumed to be roughly uniform across donors in the presence/absence analyses, though that assumption may not hold. In this cohort, only TCR beta chains were sequenced, and detectable features were limited by the absence of alpha or paired-chain data. An earlier analysis of around 600 of the donors showed that most TCR beta V segments appeared in productive rearrangements either about 90% or about 30% of the time, which broadly matched IMGT annotations. The authors suggested that the approach could potentially be extended to other disease states and immunological phenotypes. The study gave a list of about 170 TCR beta chains associated with cytomegalovirus. Because counts were too low, fewer than 20 rarely observed V segments, including chromosome 9 orphons, were excluded from the earlier analysis of several hundred of the donors. Compared with equally common non-associated chains, HLA-associated TCR beta chains in a later analysis were more clonally expanded and had lower generation probabilities. In vitro tests confirmed that three of the cytomegalovirus-associated TCR beta chains recognize cytomegalovirus antigens. A further reported finding was that TCR beta sequences accurately predicted the HLA-A and HLA-B alleles for most subjects in the first cohort. Assigning TCR associations to individual alleles was difficult when HLA alleles, especially DR and DQ, strongly co-occurred. A later analysis found that most CMV-associated TCR beta chains appeared HLA-restricted, with HLA associations seemingly driven largely by CMV exposure. The classifier was reported to diagnose cytomegalovirus status with high specificity and sensitivity in both the original and validation cohorts. Because some donors lacked HLA typing at each locus, the association tests relied only on the typed subset. According to a later analysis, TCR association rates differed among HLA loci, with DRB1 alleles showing the most associated TCRs and HLA-C alleles showing the fewest. Several of the top co-occurrence clusters appeared to be linked to parvovirus B19, influenza, CMV and Epstein-Barr virus, according to a later analysis. According to a later genetic analysis, donors in an Asian-associated ancestry cluster had fewer N-insertions in productive TCRs than the roughly 660-donor mean. The sequencing pipeline was judged likely to have produced a cluster of highly shared sequence variants as a technical artifact. Most TCR sequences were seen in very few donors, while some public TCRs were found in many individuals.

The sample comprised PBMCs. The receptor chain draws on TRBV11-2 and TRBJ2-7; the D segment cannot be called with confidence. This TCR was sampled from a man aged 50 to 59 in good health and CMV-seropositive. At the DNA level, the sequence is TGTGCCAGCAGCTCCATCTACGAGCAGTACTTC. It translates as CASSSIYEQYF.